Given below is one TCR beta chain in context. Its target is unknown. This sample is drawn from a study of OX40 agonist ivuxolimab in advanced cancers. Study-wide points: Not determined was the antigen specificity of the expanded peripheral T cells.

Using immunoSEQ multiplex PCR, the repertoire was profiled, and TCRdb retains in-frame clones only, with some absent. The sample has approximately 84,000 clones; roughly nine tenths are singletons. The specimen comprised CD4+ or CD8+ T cells sorted from blood, sampled in a trial of the OX40 agonist ivuxolimab. The TCR was taken from an adult with an advanced solid tumor such as melanoma, head and neck, liver or kidney cancer.

The CDR3 region has the DNA TGTGCCAGTAGTATGGACCCAAGGGCTAACTATGGCTACACCTTC. It yields the protein CASSMDPRANYGYTF. The V gene is TRBV19, the J gene TRBJ1-2; D remains ambiguous. The CDR3 has 15 amino acids. Germline V gene data show CDR1 as LNHDA and CDR2 as SQIVND (reference sequence). V was clipped by 3 bases and J by 0 bases, with 11 bases between them.